This paragraph reports one T cell receptor (beta chain). Its antigen remains unidentified. A single base separates this from a much larger clone, so it may be a read error. These data originate in a study of T cells in Graves' hyperthyroidism and ophthalmopathy (dated by TCRdb to between 2018 and 2021). As for the study more broadly: TCR V-J signatures able to tell the groups apart were searched for in a discovery cohort of 100 patients, of whom 40 to 45 had Graves' ophthalmopathy and more than 55 had stable Graves' hyperthyroidism. After sampling, hyperthyroidism patients received methimazole starting at 30 mg daily, and ophthalmopathy patients received high-dose intravenous methylprednisolone. TCR Vbeta CDR3 sequencing of approximately 140 peripheral blood samples (over 40 ophthalmopathy, approximately 80 hyperthyroidism and some 17 progressor patients) is reported in the paper. The approximately 97 discovery patients were randomly divided into training and test sets at a 7:3 ratio. Prospective prediction of ophthalmopathy was tested in an independent validation cohort of fewer than 20 hyperthyroidism patients and 17 patients who later progressed to ophthalmopathy. Thyroid tissue and blood T-cell repertoires from six or seven Graves' hyperthyroidism patients were also compared in the study. What the study reported, not specific to this receptor: In validation, progression to ophthalmopathy was predicted by the model with 55% to 71% sensitivity and nearly 75% specificity, a median of around 6.5 months before onset. Most expanded thyroid clonotypes (frequency above 0.001) were also detected in blood, suggesting blood repertoires may reflect thyroid immune responses. Sample size was not statistically predetermined, and investigators were not blinded to group allocation. In cross-validation, a model built on a 13 V-J signature told ophthalmopathy apart from stable hyperthyroidism with 85% to 90% sensitivity and approximately 81% specificity, and in testing the same model reached 80%/75%.

The CDR3 runs 14 residues from the cysteine to the phenylalanine. Of all the DNA, just the CDR3 is kept, 42 bases in frame from base 1. From a lookup of the germline V gene, CDR1 and CDR2 are SNHLY and FYNNEI. Patients with uncontrolled infections, other autoimmune diseases, pregnancy or lactation were excluded. Diagnoses were based on clinical symptoms, serum thyroxine and TRAb, thyroid ultrasound and orbital computed tomography. Trizol reagent was used to extract total RNA, and RNA quality was then checked on an Agilent 2100 Bioanalyzer. The TCR beta CDR3 regions were amplified from the RNA transcripts. The first round of RT-PCR for the TCR CDR3 was performed with the HTBI primer set and the Qiagen OneStep RT-PCR kit. Libraries were constructed in a second round of multiplex PCR, after which size selection and purification were carried out. Libraries were sequenced paired-end with 100 bp reads on an Illumina HiSeq2000. Concerning the study's data processing: SOAPnuke was used to process the raw data, with reads discarded if the reads contained adapters or uncalled bases, had a mean Phred below 15, or lacked an exact constant-primer or identifier match. COPE v1.2.5 was used to merge high-quality paired reads, and clonotypes were defined as unique nucleotide sequences. Clonotypes were aligned to IMGT TRBV, TRBD and TRBJ reference segments using MiTCR v1.1. Analysis was restricted to V-J combinations with a frequency above 0.0001, which covered 99% to 99.2% of repertoires. A TCS score was defined as the ratio of F50 (clonal expansion) to E x V (chaos), with BLOSUM62-based TCRdist applied between CDR3 peptides within each V-J. Welch's t-statistics and random forest reduced fewer than 600 V-J features to roughly 13, which were used in a naive Bayes classifier (R e1071). The Morisita-Horn index was used to measure how similar the thyroid and blood repertoires were. Through fastp at Q25 and MiXCR, TCRdb rebuilt clones from the public reads, retaining in-frame beta chains. Entries are consolidated by CDR3 protein sequence, retaining the most common genes and DNA. TCRdb's processing, not the authors', yielded these V and J calls. This sample has hundreds of thousands of distinct CDR3 sequences in its table, and about 45% of those were observed once. The top ten constitute less than 9% of the sample.

Sample: peripheral blood or thyroid tissue (not recorded which). The receptor comes from an adult man with Graves' disease, either hyperthyroidism or ophthalmopathy (not recorded which). The V and J genes are TRBV2 and TRBJ1-5; the D gene cannot be resolved reliably. The DNA sequence is TGTGCCACCAGTCTCCGAGATAGCAATCAGTCCCAGCATTTT. This codes for CATSLRDSNQSQHF.